These T cell receptor beta chains were read from a single sample in a study of CD8 T cells in ankylosing spondylitis. TCRdb redid the calling of the 5' RACE reads with MiXCR, one entry per CDR3 protein. The sample shows around 220,000 distinct CDR3 sequences, around 16% of them seen only once. Specimen: blood, either unsorted or a sorted T cell fraction (not recorded which). The receptor source for this set is a male donor with ankylosing spondylitis. Both conserved end residues are part of each CDR3. Fields, in order: D gene, clone size, V gene, J gene, CDR3 protein, CDR3 DNA. The D gene is left open where the match is weak. Part of the rows lack a size; the others show once, few, many or a class for expanded clones.

>NA|few|TRBV9|TRBJ2-2
CASSVEDTGELFF
TGTGCCAGCAGCGTAGAGGACACCGGGGAGCTGTTTTTT
>TRBD1|few|TRBV3-1|TRBJ2-3
CASSQPGTDTDTQYF
TGTGCCAGCAGCCAACCTGGGACAGACACAGATACGCAGTATTTT
>NA|few|TRBV28|TRBJ1-2
CASSSYRVDTTNYGYTF
TGTGCCAGCAGTTCATACCGGGTCGATACCACTAACTATGGCTACACCTTC
>TRBD2|NA|TRBV7-9|TRBJ2-3
CASSKWTSGNTDTQYF
TGTGCCAGCAGCAAATGGACTAGCGGGAACACAGATACGCAGTATTTT
>NA|NA|TRBV3-1|TRBJ2-7
CASSQLTGTYAGSYEQYF
TGTGCCAGCAGCCAACTCACCGGGACCTATGCCGGGTCCTACGAGCAGTACTTC
>NA|many|TRBV20-1|TRBJ2-5
CSARAPVRLAQYF
TGCAGTGCTAGAGCGCCAGTTAGACTCGCACAGTACTTC
>TRBD1|NA|TRBV5-1|TRBJ2-3
CASRPPGGDTQYF
TGCGCCAGCAGGCCCCCAGGGGGCGATACGCAGTATTTT
>NA|NA|TRBV7-9|TRBJ1-1
CASRRGGSTEAFF
TGTGCCAGCAGACGGGGGGGAAGCACTGAAGCTTTCTTT
>NA|few|TRBV19|TRBJ1-6
CASSGGQIRNNSPLHF
TGTGCCAGTAGTGGGGGACAAATTCGGAATAATTCACCCCTCCACTTT
>NA|NA|TRBV5-1|TRBJ1-1
CASSVHGVNTEAFF
TGCGCCAGCAGCGTGCACGGGGTGAACACTGAAGCTTTCTTT
>TRBD1|NA|TRBV4-1|TRBJ2-7
CASSQDQGTGAAYEQYF
TGCGCCAGCAGCCAAGATCAAGGGACAGGGGCAGCCTACGAGCAGTACTTC
>TRBD1|NA|TRBV3-1|TRBJ2-7
CASSPTGQGLEQYF
TGTGCCAGCAGCCCGACCGGACAGGGTTTGGAGCAGTACTTC
>NA|many|TRBV12-3/TRBV12-4|TRBJ2-1
CASGNNEQFF
TGTGCCAGCGGCAACAATGAGCAGTTCTTC
>NA|NA|TRBV4-2|TRBJ2-1
CASSQDLQLARTDEQFF
TGTGCCAGCAGCCAAGATCTTCAGCTAGCGAGAACAGATGAGCAGTTCTTC
>NA|NA|TRBV7-8|TRBJ2-7
CASSPTSPGGDEQYF
TGTGCCAGCAGCCCAACTTCACCTGGGGGTGACGAGCAGTACTTC
>NA|few|TRBV4-3|TRBJ2-7
CASSQGTSYEQYF
TGCGCCAGCAGCCAAGGAACTAGCTACGAGCAGTACTTC
>TRBD1|few|TRBV4-1|TRBJ2-2
CASEDRGGFTGELFF
TGCGCCAGCGAGGACAGGGGGGGATTCACCGGGGAGCTGTTTTTT
>NA|few|TRBV20-1|TRBJ2-7
CSARFLESSYEQYF
TGCAGTGCTAGGTTCCTAGAAAGCTCCTACGAGCAGTACTTC
>NA|NA|TRBV27|TRBJ1-6
CASGPVGNSPLHF
TGTGCCAGCGGGCCCGTCGGGAATTCACCCCTCCACTTT
>TRBD1|NA|TRBV7-6|TRBJ2-2
CASSMTGGPTGELFF
TGTGCCAGCAGCATGACAGGGGGACCCACCGGGGAGCTGTTTTTT
>TRBD1|NA|TRBV4-3|TRBJ2-7
CASSQDIRGRYEQYF
TGCGCCAGCAGCCAAGATATCAGGGGGCGGTACGAGCAGTACTTC
>NA|NA|TRBV29-1|TRBJ2-2
CSVEQGNTGSCFF
NA
>NA|NA|TRBV6-5|TRBJ2-2
CASSYAAGDGGELFF
TGTGCCAGCAGTTACGCGGCCGGGGACGGCGGGGAGCTGTTTTTT
>TRBD1|NA|TRBV5-5|TRBJ1-4
CASSPGQNNEKLFF
TGTGCCAGCAGCCCGGGACAGAATAATGAAAAACTGTTTTTT
>TRBD1|NA|TRBV5-6|TRBJ1-2
CASSPTGNGYTF
TGTGCCAGCAGCCCGACAGGGAATGGCTACACCTTC
>NA|NA|TRBV19|TRBJ1-1
CASSIARNTEAFF
TGTGCCAGTAGTATCGCTCGGAACACTGAAGCTTTCTTT
>NA|NA|TRBV7-9|TRBJ1-5
CASSLDNNQPQHF
TGTGCCAGCAGCTTAGACAACAATCAGCCCCAGCATTTT
>NA|many|TRBV4-1|TRBJ2-7
CASSQVQDNYEQYF
TGCGCCAGCAGCCAAGTCCAGGACAACTACGAGCAGTACTTC
>NA|NA|TRBV19|TRBJ2-7
CASSLADYDYEQYF
TGTGCCAGTAGTTTGGCGGACTATGACTACGAGCAGTACTTC
>NA|NA|TRBV7-9|TRBJ2-7
CASSPVGLYYEQYF
TGTGCCAGCAGCCCAGTGGGGCTCTACTACGAGCAGTACTTC
>NA|NA|TRBV7-2|TRBJ1-2
CASSLGNQGYGYTF
TGTGCCAGCAGCTTAGGAAACCAGGGGTATGGCTACACCTTC
>TRBD2|NA|TRBV10-3|TRBJ2-1
CAISELLALNEQFF
TGTGCCATCAGTGAGCTACTAGCGCTCAATGAGCAGTTCTTC
>TRBD2|NA|TRBV7-2|TRBJ2-7
CASSPRLAGGWEQYF
TGTGCCAGCAGCCCGCGACTAGCGGGAGGCTGGGAGCAGTACTTC
>NA|NA|TRBV7-2|TRBJ1-2
CASSPGGPAGGYTF
TGTGCCAGCAGCCCCGGAGGACCGGCTGGGGGCTACACCTTC
>NA|few|TRBV2|TRBJ2-1
CASLKGTYGLNEQFF
TGTGCCAGCCTAAAAGGGACATACGGCCTAAATGAGCAGTTCTTC
>TRBD1|NA|TRBV28|TRBJ2-7
CASSSSPGQRFNEQYF
TGTGCCAGCAGTTCCTCGCCGGGACAGAGATTTAACGAGCAGTACTTC
>TRBD2|NA|TRBV12-3/TRBV12-4|TRBJ2-1
CASSSGLAGGEFF
TGTGCCAGCAGCTCGGGACTAGCGGGAGGGGAGTTCTTC
>NA|few|TRBV7-9|TRBJ2-7
CASSLEGSEQYF
TGTGCCAGCAGCTTGGAGGGGTCTGAGCAGTACTTC
>NA|few|TRBV2|TRBJ2-6
CATLPLSSGANVLTF
TGTGCCACCTTGCCCCTTAGCTCTGGGGCCAACGTCCTGACTTTC
>NA|NA|TRBV7-9|TRBJ1-1
CASSLGFEAFF
TGTGCCAGCAGCTTAGGCTTTGAAGCTTTCTTT
>TRBD2|few|TRBV4-1|TRBJ2-5
CASSQEASGRGETQYF
TGCGCCAGCAGCCAAGAGGCTAGCGGGAGGGGAGAGACCCAGTACTTC
>NA|few|TRBV12-3/TRBV12-4|TRBJ1-1
CASSPQGPGVAEAFF
TGTGCCAGCAGTCCCCAAGGCCCCGGGGTTGCTGAAGCTTTCTTT
>NA|few|TRBV20-1|TRBJ2-7
CSLSPSPASSYEQYF
TGCAGTCTCTCCCCCAGTCCTGCAAGCTCCTACGAGCAGTACTTC
>NA|NA|TRBV20-1|TRBJ1-6
CSARDLGRGDYNSPLHF
TGCAGTGCTAGAGATCTAGGCAGGGGAGATTATAATTCACCCCTCCACTTT
>NA|many|TRBV20-1|TRBJ1-2
CSAMTDYGYTF
TGCAGTGCTATGACGGACTATGGCTACACCTTC
>NA|NA|TRBV12-3/TRBV12-4|TRBJ1-5
CASSLQAHGNQPQHF
TGTGCCAGCAGTTTACAGGCGCATGGCAATCAGCCCCAGCATTTT
>TRBD1|NA|TRBV19|TRBJ2-3
CASSIGQGFSDTQYF
TGTGCCAGTAGTATTGGACAGGGCTTTTCAGATACGCAGTATTTT
>TRBD1|few|TRBV12-3/TRBV12-4|TRBJ2-7
CASSQPGGSYEQYF
TGTGCCAGCAGTCAACCAGGGGGCTCCTACGAGCAGTACTTC
>TRBD2|few|TRBV7-8|TRBJ2-1
CASVPLAGEEGRAYNEQFF
TGTGCCAGCGTCCCTCTAGCGGGAGAGGAGGGGAGGGCCTACAATGAGCAGTTCTTC
>NA|many|TRBV7-9|TRBJ2-4
CASSLSQGAKNIQYF
TGTGCCAGCAGCTTGAGTCAAGGCGCCAAAAACATTCAGTACTTC
>NA|NA|TRBV4-3|TRBJ2-7
CASSQGSGLYEQYF
TGCGCCAGCAGCCAGGGGTCGGGTCTTTACGAGCAGTACTTC
>NA|NA|TRBV4-1|TRBJ2-7
CASSHEQASLEQYF
TGCGCCAGCAGCCATGAACAGGCCTCTTTGGAGCAGTACTTC
>TRBD1|NA|TRBV20-1|TRBJ1-2
CSARSGGNYGYTF
TGCAGTGCTAGATCAGGGGGAAACTATGGCTACACCTTC
>TRBD2|NA|TRBV2|TRBJ2-7
CAYGGTSLYEQYF
TGTGCCTACGGCGGGACTAGCCTCTACGAGCAGTACTTC
>NA|NA|TRBV20-1|TRBJ1-4
CSARVGGGPDGEKLFF
TGCAGTGCTAGAGTGGGTGGAGGACCTGATGGGGAAAAACTGTTTTTT
>TRBD2|few|TRBV9|TRBJ2-3
CASSVGTSGGDTQYF
TGTGCCAGCAGCGTAGGGACTAGCGGGGGAGATACGCAGTATTTT
>TRBD1|NA|TRBV4-1|TRBJ1-2
CASSQDWGGGLNYGYTF
TGCGCCAGCAGCCAAGACTGGGGAGGGGGCCTTAACTATGGCTACACCTTC
>NA|NA|TRBV19|TRBJ2-3
CASRAYTDTQYF
TGTGCCAGTAGAGCCTACACAGATACGCAGTATTTT
>NA|NA|TRBV2|TRBJ1-2
CASSDAGAGYGYTF
TGTGCCAGCAGCGACGCAGGGGCAGGCTATGGCTACACCTTC